This entry describes one T cell receptor (beta chain). Assay used: immunoSEQ multiplex PCR; TCRdb lists only in-frame clones, some missing. The repertoire consists of over 85,000 clones, with approximately 87% occurring once and the leading ten covering around 5.5%. The record originates from a study of OX40 agonist ivuxolimab in advanced cancers. Study information: Hepatocellular carcinoma, melanoma, renal cell or head and neck cancer occurred in dose-escalation patients. Patients achieving partial responses numbered three: one hepatocellular carcinoma case and two cutaneous melanoma cases.

The sequencing used CD4+ or CD8+ T cells sorted from blood, collected in a trial of the OX40 agonist ivuxolimab. The sequence derives from an adult with an advanced solid tumor such as melanoma, head and neck, liver or kidney cancer.

CDR3 sequence reads: CASSPGQGRNTIYF. The DNA of the CDR3 is TGTGCCAGCAGCCCTGGACAGGGCCGGAACACCATATATTTT. V usage is TRBV7-2 and J usage is TRBJ1-3; 8 bases agree with TRBD1. The junction had 7 bases not matched to a gene; V was cut back by 5 bases and J by 7 bases. The CDR3 covers 14 residues. The V gene's germline CDR1 is SGHTA and CDR2 FQGNSA.